This TCR beta chain emerged from a study of CD8 T cells in ankylosing spondylitis. This clonotype was seen more than once but under ten times. Its antigen is currently unknown. Molecular-barcoded quantitative 5'-RACE produced these TCR beta libraries. Each CDR3 protein is one row after TCRdb ran MiXCR on the 5' RACE reads. The sample holds hundreds of thousands of distinct CDR3 sequences, 12% seen once. Whole-study findings and limits: Relatively rare in peripheral blood, disease-linked clones were also CD8+. A TCR beta motif made of several highly homologous variants seemed typical of ankylosing spondylitis blood. There was reportedly significant enrichment of clones that were disease-linked in matched ankylosing spondylitis synovial fluid. Past research had described some motif variants in reactive arthritis synovial fluid and blood.

The V and J ends lost 1 base and 0 bases respectively, with 13 bases between them. In germline, CDR1 is SEHNR, CDR2 FQNEAQ (reference sequence). The CDR3 has 16 residues. The chain combines TRBV7-9 with TRBJ2-7; D unresolved. The source of this sequence is a male donor with ankylosing spondylitis. The sample taken for sequencing was blood, either unsorted or a sorted T cell fraction (not recorded which). The CDR3 protein is CASSLVRATTSYEQYF. The CDR3 nucleotides read TGTGCCAGCAGCTTAGTTAGAGCAACTACCTCCTACGAGCAGTACTTC.